One and the same sample provided the 14 T cell receptor beta chains below, sequenced in a study of cytomegalovirus exposure and HLA in healthy donors. The PCR was carried out with 60 Vbeta primers and 13 Jbeta primers. The repertoire was sequenced with immunoSEQ multiplex PCR; TCRdb's copy has only in-frame clones and lacks some. The sample lists under 200,000 clones, around 80% occurring once. The sample comprised PBMCs. Every receptor here comes from a woman in her thirties or forties in good health and CMV-seronegative.

V and J are TRBV30 and TRBJ2-7; 7 bases match TRBD1. With V trimmed by 8 bases and J by 1 base, 5 bases remained unmatched. Germline CDR1 GTSNPN, CDR2 SVGIG (reference sequence). The CDR3 consists of 12 residues. CDR3 nucleotide sequence: TGTGCCATGCGACAGGGATCCTACGAGCAGTACTTC. It is translated as CAMRQGSYEQYF.

The sample holds a few counts of this clone. The V and J genes are TRBV19 and TRBJ1-5; D not certain. CDR3 length equals 13 residues. Trimming stripped 3 bases from V and 8 bases from J, with 11 bases between. Germline-derived CDR1 and CDR2 are LNHDA and SQIVND (reference sequence). This chain's CDR3 is CASSIGGREPQHF. In nucleotides, the CDR3 is TGTGCCAGTAGTATTGGCGGGAGGGAGCCCCAGCATTTT.

J is TRBJ1-4 and V is TRBV13; no definite D call. The CDR3 is made up of 13 amino acids. Trimming stripped 5 bases from V and 3 bases from J, with 7 bases between. The V gene's germline CDR1 is PRHDT and CDR2 FYEKMQ (reference sequence). CDR3 nucleotide sequence: TGTGCCAGCAGCGAAGGAGCTAATGAAAAACTGTTTTTT. Translating it yields CASSEGANEKLFF. Together with reference TRBV13 and TRBJ1-4, the CDR3 gives the full variable domain: AAGVIQSPRHLIKEKRETATLKCYPIPRHDTVYWYQQGPGQDPQFLISFYEKMQSDKGSIPDRFSAQQFSDYHSELNMSSLELGDSALYFCASSEGANEKLFFGSGTQLSVL.

The rearrangement uses TRBV7-8 and TRBJ2-3, with TRBD2 matching over 8 bases. The CDR3 has 16 residues. Trimming took 4 bases from V and 2 from J; bases not matched to a gene: 8. Looked up from germline, CDR1 is SGHVS and CDR2 is FQNEAQ. CDR3 sequence (DNA): TGTGCCAGCAGCTCCGGGGGGGGACAACTCACAGATACGCAGTATTTT. This translates into CASSSGGGQLTDTQYF.

This chain connects TRBV6-6 to TRBJ2-7; 10 nucleotides agree with TRBD2. This CDR3 has 14 residues. V trimming: 5 bases; J trimming: 2 bases; junction bases outside the gene matches: 3. Germline CDR1 reads MNHNY; CDR2 reads SVGAGI (reference sequence). This chain's CDR3 is CASSALAGTYEQYF. CDR3 coding DNA: TGTGCCAGCAGTGCACTAGCGGGGACCTACGAGCAGTACTTC.

The J gene is TRBJ2-1, the V gene TRBV9; a weak D match, TRBD2 (6 bases). In germline, CDR1 is SGDLS, CDR2 YYNGEE. Trimming took 0 bases from V and 14 from J, leaving 12 bases between them. CDR3 length: 12 amino acids. CDR3 amino acids: CASSVGGVGEFF. CDR3 DNA: TGTGCCAGCAGCGTAGGCGGGGTTGGGGAGTTCTTC.

The chain uses TRBV19 and TRBJ2-7, with 8 nucleotides matching TRBD1. Germline CDR1 is LNHDA and CDR2 is SQIVND (reference sequence). V gave up 1 base and J gave up 5 bases; unmatched junction bases: 7. The CDR3 covers 15 residues. The CDR3 spells CASSIGTGRYDEQYF. CDR3 sequence (DNA): TGTGCCAGTAGTATAGGGACAGGGAGGTACGACGAGCAGTACTTC. Based on the CDR3 plus reference TRBV19 and TRBJ2-7, the full variable domain is DGGITQSPKYLFRKEGQNVTLSCEQNLNHDAMYWYRQDPGQGLRLIYYSQIVNDFQKGDIAEGYSVSREKKESFPLTVTSAQKNPTAFYLCASSIGTGRYDEQYFGPGTRLTVT.

This sequence joins TRBV29-1 and TRBJ1-2; TRBD1 matches at 10 bases. Germline-derived CDR1 and CDR2 are SQVTM and ANQGSEA. The trim removed 4 bases at V and 2 bases at J, leaving 4 bases unmatched. This CDR3 contains 14 residues. CDR3 sequence: CSVGMGQGNYGYTF. The CDR3 DNA reads as TGCAGCGTTGGAATGGGACAGGGGAACTATGGCTACACCTTC.

This clone was recorded at least ten times. The CDR3 nucleotides are TGTGCCAGCAGCTTACGTAGCGGGGTATCTGAGCAGTTCTTC. Its protein product is CASSLRSGVSEQFF. The rearrangement uses TRBV5-5 and TRBJ2-1; the match to TRBD2 covers 8 bases. The CDR3 is made up of 14 amino acids. Germline lookup yields CDR1 SGHKS and CDR2 YYEKEE (reference sequence). V was clipped by 2 bases and J by 9 bases; unmatched bases: 7.

The rearrangement links TRBV27 to TRBJ2-7; D remains ambiguous. Germline V gene data show CDR1 as MNHEY and CDR2 as SMNVEV (reference sequence). The CDR3 sequence is 12 residues long. The germline V and J ends were trimmed by 0 bases and 7 bases, with 7 bases remaining between them. The CDR3 sequence: CASSLSPGEQYF. Here the CDR3 DNA reads TGTGCCAGCAGTTTATCCCCCGGGGAGCAGTACTTC.

The chain couples TRBV7-8 to TRBJ2-7; 8 nucleotides line up with TRBD2. V lost 1 base and J lost 4; bases outside the gene matches: 3. CDR1 is SGHVS and CDR2 is FQNEAQ in the germline V gene. CDR3 length equals 14 residues. The CDR3 sequence: CASSLGGRRYEQYF. The DNA for the CDR3 is TGTGCCAGCAGCTTAGGCGGGAGGAGGTACGAGCAGTACTTC.

This chain uses TRBV20-1 with TRBJ2-5; D ambiguous. This CDR3 has 11 amino acids. The V gene lost 6 bases and the J gene lost 1 base, with 6 bases spanning the gap. The germline gives CDR1 DFQATT, CDR2 SNEGSKA (reference sequence). The CDR3 region has the DNA TGCAGTGCCCTTTTCCAAGAGACCCAGTACTTC. Encoded protein: CSALFQETQYF.

The chain uses TRBV4-3 and TRBJ2-3; the match to TRBD2 covers 8 bases. Germline CDR1 is LGHNA and CDR2 is YSLEER. V lost 0 bases to trimming and J lost 3 bases; unmatched junction nucleotides: 2. The CDR3 runs to 15 residues. The CDR3 bases are TGCGCCAGCAGCCAAGATAGCGGGAAAACAGATACGCAGTATTTT. This sequence encodes CASSQDSGKTDTQYF.

The chain is built from TRBV9 and TRBJ1-1; the D gene is possibly TRBD1 (5 bases). There are 15 residues in the CDR3. Trimming took off 0 bases at V and 0 bases at J, with 9 bases between the two ends. Germline assignment: CDR1 SGDLS and CDR2 YYNGEE. The CDR3 loop reads CASSVGGVLNTEAFF. CDR3 DNA: TGTGCCAGCAGCGTAGGGGGGGTATTGAACACTGAAGCTTTCTTT.